This TCR beta chain was identified in a study of PD-1 blockade in classical Hodgkin lymphoma. For the study at large: Patients received nivolumab 3 mg/kg intravenously every 2 weeks. Study findings and constraints: Significant TCR diversity gains by C4D1 occurred in CD4+ but not CD8+ cells. Complete responders matched newly diagnosed patients in baseline diversity.

The germline CDR1 and CDR2 sequences are GTSNPN and SVGIG (reference sequence). This CDR3 is built from 14 residues. V was clipped by 4 bases and J by 4 bases; unmatched bases: 9. Noted time point: cycle 4 day 1 (C4D1), after 6 weeks of nivolumab. Following autologous stem cell transplantation, relapse occurred in every patient, and exposure to brentuximab vedotin varied. Out of thawed PBMCs, magnetic negative selection purified CD4+ T cells. Assay used: immunoSEQ multiplex PCR; TCRdb lists only in-frame clones, some missing. The data contain 25,000 to 35,000 clones, about 86% of them singletons. On this clone itself: Antigen: not known.

This chain uses TRBV30 with TRBJ2-7, with 8 nucleotides matching TRBD1. The TCR comes from a human donor with classical Hodgkin lymphoma. This specimen consisted of CD4+ T cells from blood, obtained before the fourth cycle of nivolumab. For the CDR3, the DNA is TGTGCCTGGAACCGGGACAGGTATGCTTACGAGCAGTACTTC. It is translated as CAWNRDRYAYEQYF.